This is a list of T cell receptor beta chains from one sample in a study of blood T cell repertoires in COVID-19. Data came from immunoSEQ multiplex PCR; TCRdb stores just in-frame clones and leaves some out. The table includes about 250,000 clones, over 75% detected once. Sequencing input: peripheral blood. The receptors were sampled from a human donor with COVID-19, enrolled during active disease. The donor label of this sample is uncertain. CDR3s include the opening cysteine and the closing phenylalanine or tryptophan. Fields, in order: J gene, V gene, clone size, D gene, CDR3 DNA, CDR3 protein. A D gene is named only where the DNA matches it firmly. Some rows mark clone size as missing; the rest say once, few, many or name a class of expanded clone.

>TRBJ1-6|TRBV14|once|.
TGTGCCAGCAGCCTCCTCGGGAGCTCCTATAATTCACCCCTCCACTTT
CASSLLGSSYNSPLHF
>TRBJ2-3|TRBV9|.|TRBD1
TGTGCCAGCAGCCGACAGCCGGACAGGGACAGCACAGATACGCAGTATTTT
CASSRQPDRDSTDTQYF
>TRBJ1-5|TRBV7-2|.|.
TGTGCCAGCAGCTTAAACAGGGGCAATCAGCCCCAGCATTTT
CASSLNRGNQPQHF
>TRBJ2-7|TRBV5-1|many|.
TGCGCCAGCAGCTTGGACGGCCCAAGGAGGGAGCAGTACTTC
CASSLDGPRREQYF
>TRBJ2-1|TRBV3-1/TRBV3-2|once|TRBD2
TGTGCCAGCAGCCGAGGGGTGGGAGGGCCGTACAATGAGCAGTTCTTC
CASSRGVGGPYNEQFF
>TRBJ1-1|TRBV11-2|.|.
TGTGCCAGCAGTCCACTCGGTTTTGAAGCTTTCTTT
CASSPLGFEAFF
>TRBJ1-2|TRBV28|.|.
TGTGCCAGCAGCCAATCAGGCAGGGACTATGGCTACACCTTC
CASSQSGRDYGYTF
>TRBJ2-7|TRBV7-9|.|TRBD1
TGTGCCAGCAGCCACCCCCCCACAGGGGTCCCCTACGAGCAGTACTTC
CASSHPPTGVPYEQYF
>TRBJ1-6|TRBV2|.|.
TGTGCCAGCATCCTCCGGAGCTCCTATAATTCACCCCTCCACTTT
CASILRSSYNSPLHF
>TRBJ2-3|TRBV5-1|.|.
TGCGCCAGCGAGGGGGGGACATCTAGCACAGATACGCAGTATTTT
CASEGGTSSTDTQYF
>TRBJ2-5|TRBV29-1|.|.
TGCAGCGTGGGCCTAATAGGGGGTCAAGAGACCCAGTACTTC
CSVGLIGGQETQYF
>TRBJ1-2|TRBV6-5|.|.
TGTGCCAGCAGCGACACCTCCTATGGCTACACCTTC
CASSDTSYGYTF
>TRBJ2-7|TRBV19|.|.
TGTGCCAGTAGCCCCCGGAGAGATACCTACGAGCAGTACTTC
CASSPRRDTYEQYF
>TRBJ1-2|TRBV6-5|.|.
TGTGCCAGCAGTTACTCCCCAGGACTCGGGGGCTACACCTTC
CASSYSPGLGGYTF
>TRBJ2-1|TRBV30|.|.
TGTGCCTGGAGTGTATTAGTGGCGGCCTACAATGAGCAGTTCTTC
CAWSVLVAAYNEQFF
>TRBJ2-7|TRBV6-6|.|TRBD1
TGTGCCAGCAGCTCGCCGGGACAGGGGTTCTACGAGCAGTACTTC
CASSSPGQGFYEQYF
>TRBJ1-2|TRBV12-5|.|.
TGTGCTAGTGCCCGGGACACCAACTATGGCTACACCTTC
CASARDTNYGYTF
>TRBJ2-1|TRBV6-5|once|TRBD1
TGTGCCAGCAGTCCGGGACAGGGTCCTTGGGCTGAGCAGTTCTTC
CASSPGQGPWAEQFF
>TRBJ2-2|TRBV18|.|.
TGTGCCAGCTCACCCGGACAGCGCACCGGGGAGCTGTTTTTT
CASSPGQRTGELFF
>TRBJ2-1|TRBV29-1|.|.
TGCAGCGTTGGTGTATTAGCGGACGAGCAGTTCTTC
CSVGVLADEQFF
>TRBJ1-6|TRBV7-2|.|.
TGTGCCAGCAGCTTCATGTGGAGCTCCTATAATTCACCCCTCCACTTT
CASSFMWSSYNSPLHF
>TRBJ1-2|TRBV30|.|TRBD1
TGTGCCTGGGTCGAGGGGGCGCGGGGCTACACCTTC
CAWVEGARGYTF
>TRBJ1-2|TRBV5-1|.|TRBD1
TGCGCCAGCAGCTTGTTTACAGGGGGCTCCTATGGCTACACCTTC
CASSLFTGGSYGYTF
>TRBJ2-7|TRBV7-9|.|TRBD2
TGTGCCAGCAGCCCCGGACTAGCGGGAGTTTACGAGCAGTACTTC
CASSPGLAGVYEQYF
>TRBJ1-5|TRBV6-5|.|.
TGTGCCAGCAGTACGCCGCGGGTTAAGAATCAGCCCCAGCATTTT
CASSTPRVKNQPQHF
>TRBJ1-2|TRBV11-2|.|.
TGTGCCAGCAGCTTAGGACAGGCCGGGCGTGGCTACACCTTC
CASSLGQAGRGYTF
>TRBJ1-4|TRBV28|.|TRBD1
TGTGCCAGCAGCGAATCGGACAGGGCTGAAAAACTGTTTTTT
CASSESDRAEKLFF
>TRBJ1-1|TRBV6-6|.|.
TGTGCCAGCAGTTTGATACAGGGCGAAGCTTTCTTT
CASSLIQGEAFF
>TRBJ2-7|TRBV9|.|.
TGTGCCAGCAGCGTTTCGAGGGTCCGAAACGAGCAGTACTTC
CASSVSRVRNEQYF
>TRBJ2-7|TRBV24-1|few|.
TGTGCCACCAGTGATTTGCTCGAAGGGGCCGAGCAGTACTTC
CATSDLLEGAEQYF
>TRBJ2-5|TRBV27|.|.
TGTGCCAGCAGTTTAAGGGTAGGAGGGGTTAAGGAGACCCAGTACTTC
CASSLRVGGVKETQYF
>TRBJ1-5|TRBV27|.|.
TGTGCCAGCAGGCGGCAGGAGGGTCAGCCCCAGCATTTT
CASRRQEGQPQHF
>TRBJ1-2|TRBV5-1|few|TRBD1
TGCGCCAGCAGCCTCTGGACAGGGAGTGGCTACACCTTC
CASSLWTGSGYTF
>TRBJ1-2|TRBV2|once|.
TGTGCCAGCTCCCCAGTGGCAGGGCGACGGGTCGGCTACACCTTC
CASSPVAGRRVGYTF
>TRBJ2-1|TRBV30|.|.
TGTGCCTGGAGTATATCGAATGAGCAGTTCTTC
CAWSISNEQFF
>TRBJ1-2|TRBV28|.|TRBD1
TGTGCCAGCAGGCGACAGGGGGCGCTCCATGGCTACACCTTC
CASRRQGALHGYTF
>TRBJ1-1|TRBV5-1|.|.
TGCGCCAGCAGCTTGGGCGGTGCGAACACTGAAGCTTTCTTT
CASSLGGANTEAFF
>TRBJ2-5|TRBV15|.|.
TGTGCCACCAGCACCCGGAGGACGCCGGAAGGGGAGACCCAGTACTTC
CATSTRRTPEGETQYF
>TRBJ2-1|TRBV3-1/TRBV3-2|.|TRBD1
TGTGCCAGCAGCTCCGGGACAGGGGAAGGTGAGCAGTTCTTC
CASSSGTGEGEQFF
>TRBJ1-4|TRBV28|.|TRBD1
TGTGCCAGCAGGCCTCAGGGGGAGATAATGAAAAGACTGTTTTTT
CASRPQGEIMKRLFF
>TRBJ2-1|TRBV7-3|.|TRBD1
TGTGCCAGCAGCCCAACGGCGGGGACAGGGGACAATGAGCAGTTCTTC
CASSPTAGTGDNEQFF
>TRBJ2-1|TRBV11-3|.|.
TGTGCCAGCAGCTTAAACCCTACTCCGAGCAATGAGCAGTTCTTC
CASSLNPTPSNEQFF
>TRBJ1-3|TRBV6-5|.|TRBD1
TGTGCCAGCAGACAGACAGGGATATATGGAAACACCATATATTTT
CASRQTGIYGNTIYF
>TRBJ1-6|TRBV19|.|TRBD1
TGTGCCAGCGCCTCCGGGACAGGGGCTAGCTCCTATAATTCACCCCTCCACTTT
CASASGTGASSYNSPLHF
>TRBJ2-7|TRBV5-6|.|TRBD1
TGTGCCAGCAGCCGGGGACAGGATTTCTACGAGCAGTACTTC
CASSRGQDFYEQYF
>TRBJ2-2|TRBV29-1|once|.
TGCAGCGTTGCTCGGACTACGAACACCGGGGAGCTGTTTTTT
CSVARTTNTGELFF
>TRBJ2-2|TRBV27|.|TRBD2
TGTGCCAGCAGTTTGGCGGGAGTTACCGGGGAGCTGTTTTTT
CASSLAGVTGELFF
>TRBJ1-4|TRBV7-2|.|TRBD1
TGTGCCAGCAGCTCGGGACAGAGGGCAACTAATGAAAAACTGTTTTTT
CASSSGQRATNEKLFF
>TRBJ2-7|TRBV5-4|.|.
TGTGCCAGCAGCCCACAGATAATTGGAGGCAACTACGAGCAGTACTTC
CASSPQIIGGNYEQYF
>TRBJ2-1|TRBV6-5|.|TRBD2
TGTGCCAGCAGCGGACTAGCGGGAGATGGCAATGAGCAGTTCTTC
CASSGLAGDGNEQFF
>TRBJ1-2|TRBV28|.|TRBD1
TGTGCCAGCAGGCCGACAGGGCTAAACTATGGCTACACCTTC
CASRPTGLNYGYTF
>TRBJ1-1|TRBV28|.|.
TGTGCCAGCAGACTCCCGGGGTCGGCGAACACTGAAGCTTTCTTT
CASRLPGSANTEAFF
>TRBJ2-3|TRBV6-5|.|.
TGTGCCAGCAAGGCGCCGGGAACGGGTACGCAGTATTTT
CASKAPGTGTQYF
>TRBJ2-2|TRBV29-1|once|TRBD1
TGCAGCGTAACCCGACAGGGAAACACCGGGGAGCTGTTTTTT
CSVTRQGNTGELFF
>TRBJ2-2|TRBV11-2|.|.
TGTGCCAGCAGCCCGACGGCGGGAACAGCCGGGGAGCTGTTTTTT
CASSPTAGTAGELFF
>TRBJ1-4|TRBV19|.|.
TGTGCCAGTAGTTCAGGGGACGCAACTAATGAAAAACTGTTTTTT
CASSSGDATNEKLFF
>TRBJ2-1|TRBV10-1|.|TRBD2
TGCGCCAGCAGTGATGACGGGAGGATATACAATGAGCAGTTCTTC
CASSDDGRIYNEQFF
>TRBJ2-1|TRBV5-4|.|TRBD1
TGTGCCAGCAGCCCCGGGGGACAGGGATACAATGAGCAGTTCTTC
CASSPGGQGYNEQFF
>TRBJ2-5|TRBV20-1|.|.
TGCAGTGCTAGAGATTCCAGGGCCCAGTACTTC
CSARDSRAQYF